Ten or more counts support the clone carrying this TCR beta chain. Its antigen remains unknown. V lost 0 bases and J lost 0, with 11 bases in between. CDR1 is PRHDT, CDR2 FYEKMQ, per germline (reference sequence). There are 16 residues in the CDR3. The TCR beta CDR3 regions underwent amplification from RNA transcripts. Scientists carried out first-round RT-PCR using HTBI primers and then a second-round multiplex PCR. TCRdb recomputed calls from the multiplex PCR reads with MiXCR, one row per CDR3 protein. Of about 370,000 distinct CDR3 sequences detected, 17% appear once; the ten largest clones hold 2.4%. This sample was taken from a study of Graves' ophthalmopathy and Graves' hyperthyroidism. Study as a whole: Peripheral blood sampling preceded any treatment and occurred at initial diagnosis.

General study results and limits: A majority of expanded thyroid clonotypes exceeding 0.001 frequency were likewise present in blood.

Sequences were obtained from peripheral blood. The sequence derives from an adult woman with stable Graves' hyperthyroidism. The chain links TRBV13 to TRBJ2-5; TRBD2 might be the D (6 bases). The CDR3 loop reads CASSLGPTRYQETQYF. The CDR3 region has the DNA TGTGCCAGCAGCTTAGGTCCGACTAGGTACCAAGAGACCCAGTACTTC.